Each of the 24 T cell receptor beta chains below was sequenced from the same sample in a study of cytomegalovirus exposure and HLA in healthy donors. PCR employed 60 Vbeta and 13 Jbeta primers. Method: immunoSEQ multiplex PCR; TCRdb's copy keeps in-frame clones and lacks some. The table lists about 130,000 clones, about 80% of them singletons. Sequencing was carried out using PBMCs. These receptors were obtained from a boy aged 2 to 10 in good health and CMV-seronegative.

The V and J genes are TRBV5-5 and TRBJ2-7; TRBD1 matches at 8 bases. The junction had 8 bases not matched to a gene; V was cut back by 0 bases and J by 3 bases. The germline gives CDR1 SGHKS, CDR2 YYEKEE (reference sequence). The length of the CDR3 is 16 residues. Here the CDR3 DNA reads TGTGCCAGCAGCTTGGCCTGGGCAGGGGGCCTCTACGAGCAGTACTTC. Its translation: CASSLAWAGGLYEQYF.

The genes are TRBV19 and TRBJ2-7; D might be TRBD1 (6 bases). With 4 bases removed from V and 2 bases from J, the gap between germline ends came to 9 bases. CDR3 length: 13 residues. Germline CDR1 and CDR2: LNHDA and SQIVND (reference sequence). CDR3 sequence reads: CASSRTATYEQYF. CDR3 sequence (DNA): TGTGCCAGTAGTAGGACAGCCACCTACGAGCAGTACTTC.

The V and J genes are TRBV6-4 and TRBJ2-3, with 7 bases fitting TRBD1. Germline CDR1 MRHNA, CDR2 SNTAGT. This CDR3 is built from 15 residues. The V gene end was trimmed by 3 bases and the J gene end by 2 bases; junction bases not matched to a gene: 5. CDR3 in amino acids: CASSEGTVATDTQYF. In nucleotides, the CDR3 is TGTGCCAGCAGTGAGGGGACAGTCGCCACAGATACGCAGTATTTT.

This chain joins TRBV6-4 and TRBJ2-2, with 13 bases fitting TRBD2. The CDR3 sequence is 15 residues long. Germline CDR1 and CDR2: MRHNA and SNTAGT. The junction had 0 bases not matched to a gene; V was cut back by 4 bases and J by 4 bases. This CDR3 is CASSGTSGSTGELFF. CDR3 nucleotides: TGTGCCAGCAGTGGGACTAGCGGGAGCACCGGGGAGCTGTTTTTT.

The DNA for the CDR3 is TGTGCCAGCAGCTTAGGCGGTTTGTGGTCCGGGGAGCTGTTTTTT. This sequence encodes CASSLGGLWSGELFF. The rearrangement uses TRBV7-2 and TRBJ2-2; no definite D call. The germline V gene has CDR1 SGHTA and CDR2 FQGNSA. The CDR3 loop spans 15 amino acids. V shed 1 base and J shed 6 bases, with 12 bases lying between them.

The chain uses TRBV18 and TRBJ1-4; 7 bases are shared with TRBD1. The germline V gene has CDR1 KGHSH and CDR2 LQKENI. CDR3 length: 18 amino acids. J gave up 0 bases and V 3 bases, and 10 bases lay outside the gene matches. The CDR3 loop is CASSPNRQGPSTNEKLFF. CDR3 DNA sequence: TGTGCCAGCTCACCCAACCGACAGGGACCCTCAACTAATGAAAAACTGTTTTTT.

The chain has TRBV27 and TRBJ1-1; D unresolved. This CDR3 is built from 14 residues. Germline CDR1 reads MNHEY; CDR2 reads SMNVEV (reference sequence). V lost 2 bases and J lost 1, with 8 bases in between. CDR3 coding DNA: TGTGCCAGCAGTTTACGGGGAAAGAACACTGAAGCTTTCTTT. The encoded protein is CASSLRGKNTEAFF.

This clone appeared a few times. J is TRBJ1-1 and V is TRBV4-3; TRBD1 matches at 11 bases. The CDR3 loop spans 16 amino acids. The junction had 5 bases not matched to a gene; V was cut back by 1 base and J by 4 bases. Germline CDR1 LGHNA, CDR2 YSLEER. The CDR3: CASSQGAGTGGTEAFF. The DNA for the CDR3 is TGCGCCAGCAGCCAAGGCGCAGGGACAGGGGGCACTGAAGCTTTCTTT.

The chain uses TRBV7-3 and TRBJ2-1, with 8 bases matching TRBD1. The ends lost 4 bases at V and 7 bases at J; junction bases unmatched: 6. The CDR3 spans 14 residues. Germline V gene lookup returns CDR1 SGHTA and CDR2 FQGTGA. For the CDR3, the DNA is TGTGCCAGCAGCTCCCGACAGGGGAGAAATGAGCAGTTCTTC. It is translated as CASSSRQGRNEQFF. The full variable domain, with the rest looked up from reference TRBV7-3 and TRBJ2-1, is GAGVSQTPSNKVTEKGKYVELRCDPISGHTALYWYRQSLGQGPEFLIYFQGTGAADDSGLPNDRFFAVRPEGSVSTLKIQRTERGDSAVYLCASSSRQGRNEQFFGPGTRLTVL.

As to this clone: Additional DNA sequences in this sample encode the identical CDR3. CDR3 nucleotides: TGTGCCAGCGGAGACAGAGGTCAGCCCCAGCATTTT. As protein: CASGDRGQPQHF. The V and J genes are TRBV7-2 and TRBJ1-5; maybe TRBD1 (5 bases). The germline gives CDR1 SGHTA, CDR2 FQGNSA. This CDR3 is 12 amino acids long. Trimming removed 8 bases at V and 6 bases at J, with 11 bases between.

The chain links TRBV9 to TRBJ2-2; 7 nucleotides line up with TRBD1. CDR1 SGDLS and CDR2 YYNGEE come from the germline V gene. This CDR3 comprises 18 residues. The J segment lost 2 bases and the V segment lost 0 bases, leaving 10 bases of the junction unmatched. The CDR3 sequence is CASSVEGRGTANTGELFF. DNA of the CDR3: TGTGCCAGCAGCGTAGAAGGGAGAGGGACAGCTAACACCGGGGAGCTGTTTTTT.

This clone came up a few times. This sequence joins TRBV27 and TRBJ1-1; 9 nucleotides line up with TRBD1. Germline V lookup: CDR1 MNHEY, CDR2 SMNVEV (reference sequence). CDR3 length equals 14 residues. V lost 5 bases, J lost 3 bases, and 4 bases stayed unmatched. The CDR3 region is CASSPWTGDTEAFF. DNA for the CDR3: TGTGCCAGCAGTCCCTGGACAGGGGACACTGAAGCTTTCTTT.

V usage is TRBV15 and J usage is TRBJ2-1, with TRBD2 matching 10 bases. V lost 5 bases, J lost 0 bases, and 13 bases stayed unmatched. CDR1 LNHNV and CDR2 YYDKDF come from the germline V gene (reference sequence). The CDR3 is 19 amino acids. The DNA of the CDR3 is TGTGCCACCAGCGGAAGGACTAGCGGAGGCCGGAGCTCCTACAATGAGCAGTTCTTC. Translation: CATSGRTSGGRSSYNEQFF.

In its sample, this clone was seen a few times. This likely reflects a read error, since a far larger clone is one base away. The chain carries TRBV4-1 and TRBJ2-1; 8 bases are shared with TRBD2. This CDR3 comprises 17 residues. Trimming removed 2 bases from V and 8 bases from J; junction bases left unmatched: 14. CDR1 MGHRA and CDR2 YSYEKL come from the germline V gene. CDR3 in DNA: TGCGCCAGCAGCCAACCATTAGCGGGAAAAGTGAAGGATGAGCAGTTCTTC. Amino acids: CASSQPLAGKVKDEQFF.

This clone was counted once. The chain joins TRBV19 to TRBJ2-1; D gene unclear. Germline CDR1 and CDR2: LNHDA and SQIVND (reference sequence). Trimming took off 3 bases at V and 6 bases at J, with 15 bases between the two ends. The CDR3 has 15 residues. CDR3 nucleotides: TGTGCCAGTAGTATGGGCCAAACCGCCCTCAATGAGCAGTTCTTC. Residues: CASSMGQTALNEQFF.

In its sample, this clone was seen a few times. The gene calls are TRBV14 and TRBJ2-7, with no clear D. CDR1 and CDR2 from the germline V gene are SGHDN and FVKESK. The ends were cut back, 1 base at V and 2 bases at J, with 15 bases in the middle. The length of the CDR3 is 16 residues. As DNA, the CDR3 is TGTGCCAGCAGCCAAGTAGCTGCAACCGGCCCCTACGAGCAGTACTTC. Encoded protein: CASSQVAATGPYEQYF. Using reference TRBV14 and TRBJ2-7 for the parts outside the CDR3, the full variable domain is EAGVTQFPSHSVIEKGQTVTLRCDPISGHDNLYWYRRVMGKEIKFLLHFVKESKQDESGMPNNRFLAERTGGTYSTLKVQPAELEDSGVYFCASSQVAATGPYEQYFGPGTRLTVT.

Here the CDR3 reads CASSRRDRQETQYF. The CDR3 nucleotides are TGCGCCAGCAGCAGACGGGACAGGCAAGAGACCCAGTACTTC. This rearrangement joins TRBV4-3 to TRBJ2-5; 8 positions agree with TRBD1. The CDR3 spans 14 residues. The J segment lost 2 bases and the V segment lost 5 bases, leaving 4 bases of the junction unmatched. The germline V gene encodes CDR1 LGHNA and CDR2 YSLEER.

The chain combines TRBV4-3 with TRBJ1-3; D call uncertain. CDR1 is LGHNA and CDR2 is YSLEER in the germline V gene. Trimming removed 3 bases at V and 3 bases at J, with 15 bases between. The CDR3 length is 16 residues. The CDR3 DNA reads as TGCGCCAGCAGCCAGCCAAACAGTTTTGGTGGAAACACCATATATTTT. Translation gives CASSQPNSFGGNTIYF.

This chain joins TRBV7-8 and TRBJ2-1, with 7 positions matching TRBD2. This CDR3 is 14 amino acids long. Trimming cost V 2 bases and J 9 bases; bases outside gene matches: 7. Germline values: CDR1 SGHVS, CDR2 FQNEAQ. CDR3 sequence reads: CASSLRAGEGEQFF. In DNA form, the CDR3 reads TGTGCCAGCAGCTTAAGGGCCGGGGAGGGTGAGCAGTTCTTC.

The V call is TRBV7-2, the J call TRBJ2-7, with D possibly being TRBD2 (5 bases). This CDR3 region has 12 residues. V dropped 3 bases and J dropped 3 bases, with 6 bases sitting between them. Per germline, CDR1 SGHTA and CDR2 FQGNSA. The CDR3 spells CASSFRDYEQYV. The CDR3 DNA follows: TGTGCCAGCAGCTTCCGGGACTACGAGCAGTACGTC.

The genes are TRBV19 and TRBJ1-1; possible D gene TRBD1, 6 bases. Trimming shortened V by 9 bases and J by 6 bases, and 20 bases separated the two germline ends. Germline lookup yields CDR1 LNHDA and CDR2 SQIVND (reference sequence). The CDR3 spans 14 residues. The CDR3 nucleotides are TGTGCCAGCGGTCTGGGGGCCACGGGGTCTGAAGCTTTCTTT. Its translation: CASGLGATGSEAFF.

The chain recombines TRBV2 with TRBJ2-6; 8 nucleotides line up with TRBD1. V was clipped by 6 bases and J by 3 bases; unmatched bases: 7. Germline loops: CDR1 SNHLY, CDR2 FYNNEI. This CDR3 comprises 16 residues. The CDR3 DNA follows: TGTGCCAGCAGGAACAGGGGGTCAGGTGGGGCCAACGTCCTGACTTTC. It is translated as CASRNRGSGGANVLTF.

V usage is TRBV5-1 and J usage is TRBJ1-4; 7 bases agree with TRBD1. Germline assignment: CDR1 SGHRS and CDR2 YFSETQ. The CDR3 runs 14 residues. J lost 8 bases, V lost 0 bases, and 4 bases had no gene match. The DNA for the CDR3 is TGCGCCAGCAGCTTGGAGGGGGCGAAGGAAAAACTGTTTTTT. Its protein is CASSLEGAKEKLFF.

The count of this clone is one. The gene calls are TRBV7-8 and TRBJ1-1; 7 nucleotides line up with TRBD1. The CDR3 has 15 amino acids. Trimming removed 1 base from V and 1 base from J; junction bases left unmatched: 3. CDR1 and CDR2 (germline): SGHVS, FQNEAQ. The CDR3 here is CASSLGTGWNTEAFF. The CDR3 coding sequence is TGTGCCAGCAGCTTAGGGACAGGCTGGAACACTGAAGCTTTCTTT.